Sequencing of this T cell receptor beta chain was carried out in a study of cytomegalovirus exposure and HLA in healthy donors. Study summary: There were 300 to 400 genotyped donors. Of these, about 81% fell in the genetic ancestry cluster associated with self-reported Caucasian donors.

Germline V gene lookup returns CDR1 WNHNN and CDR2 SYGVQD (reference sequence). The CDR3 consists of 9 residues. The PCR used 60 Vbeta and 13 Jbeta primers. TCRdb's copy holds only in-frame clones and misses some; the assay was immunoSEQ multiplex PCR. This table holds some 44,000 clones. On this clone itself: No antigen is known for it. The junction differs from germline at one of its ends, possibly a read error.

Study-wide results and limits: Published work reported that the classifier diagnosed cytomegalovirus status with high specificity and sensitivity.

This chain connects TRBV10-1 to TRBJ2-3, with D unclear. This receptor was identified in a woman in her 30s in good health and CMV-seronegative. The sequenced material came from PBMCs. The DNA of the CDR3 is TGCGCCAGCAGTGACCCCCTGCAGTTT. Protein: CASSDPLQF.